This TCR beta chain was identified during a study of blood T cell repertoires in COVID-19 (dated by TCRdb to the early 2020s). Regarding the study in general: Collaborator samples came from the United States, Italy and Spain and covered acute and convalescent phases of COVID-19. The material from the prospective study consisted of cDNA or gDNA derived from T cells, B-cell-depleted T cells, or PBMCs. Subjects who had been exposed to COVID-19, were actively infected with it, or had recovered from it provided the deeply sampled blood TCRbeta repertoires that made up the dataset. A freely available public database, intended as a resource for researchers studying the immune response to SARS-CoV-2, is where the repertoires were released. The samples were drawn from the first 160 participants of the ongoing ImmuneRACE study and from over a thousand subjects provided by 6 global collaborators. Nearly every sample came with metadata listing a de-identified subject ID, COVID-19 status, age in years and sex. Where available, HLA class I and class II types were taken from metadata supplied by the sample provider and were not determined by assay-based typing.

Details on this clone: Its specific antigen is unknown. Base-call qualities are not available, and no considerably larger clone is one nucleotide away.

TCRbeta CDR3 regions were amplified from genomic DNA using the immunoSEQ Assay, a bias-controlled multiplex PCR. The source study handled its data this way. Within the assay, amplification of reference gene primers was used to estimate how many nucleated cells each sample contained. To quantify the absolute abundance of each unique TCRbeta CDR3 rearrangement, sequence reads were collapsed and filtered. For each sample, productive Simpson clonality was calculated as the square root of Simpson's diversity index across productive rearrangements. Imported from immuneACCESS, the table was reduced by TCRdb to in-frame sequences with V and J called. These copies leave out some clones; in studies compared against another copy, an unresolved V gene accounts for under half, and the cause of the remainder is not known. V and J calls and clone size follow that table, whereas D and trimming were derived from the DNA. In all, the sample holds approximately 250,000 clones, and 86% of those were seen once. Together, the top ten hold just under 9% of the sample.

Collaborating institutions collected whole blood in K2EDTA tubes following their own protocols. For TCRbeta analysis, collaborators shipped samples in one of three forms: frozen whole blood, isolated PBMCs, or DNA extracted from either of those sample types. Overall study outcomes, separate from this receptor: How much clinical and demographic metadata was included differed by source and by participant, and the metadata was provided uncurated.

The sequence was obtained from a man aged 35-49 years with active or convalescent COVID-19. The source material was peripheral blood.

The DNA sequence is given as TGTGCCAGCAGTCCCCGGGATAATTCACCCCTCCACTTT. Its protein is CASSPRDNSPLHF. The chain is assembled from TRBV7-6 and TRBJ1-6, with no confident D gene call. The CDR3 spans 13 residues, from the cysteine through the phenylalanine. Of the read, only the CDR3 DNA is kept; its 39 bases are in frame from base 1. Trimming costs V 6 bases and J 5 bases, and their ends lie 8 bases apart. CDR1 SGHVS and CDR2 FNYEAQ were looked up in the germline V gene.